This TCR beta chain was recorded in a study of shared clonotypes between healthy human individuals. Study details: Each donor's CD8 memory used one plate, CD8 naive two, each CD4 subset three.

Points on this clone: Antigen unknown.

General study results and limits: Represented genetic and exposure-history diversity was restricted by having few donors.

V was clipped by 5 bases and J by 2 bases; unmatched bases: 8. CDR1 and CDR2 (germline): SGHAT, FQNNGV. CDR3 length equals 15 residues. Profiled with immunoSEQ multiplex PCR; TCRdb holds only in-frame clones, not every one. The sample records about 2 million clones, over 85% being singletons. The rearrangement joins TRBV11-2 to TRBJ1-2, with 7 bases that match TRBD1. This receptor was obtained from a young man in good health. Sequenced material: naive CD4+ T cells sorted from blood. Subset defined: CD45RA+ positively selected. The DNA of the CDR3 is TGTGCCAGCAGCCAAACATGGGACAGAAACTATGGCTACACCTTC. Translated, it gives CASSQTWDRNYGYTF.